These 28 T cell receptor beta chains originate from one sample sequenced in a study of CDR3 diversity in severe acne (dated by TCRdb to about 2019). Receptors were amplified or captured by PCR. These reads were obtained on an Illumina HiSeq 2000. The public reads were run again by TCRdb, first through fastp at Q25 and then through MiXCR, and only productive beta chains were kept. Every CDR3 protein is listed once, alongside the most common genes and DNA of its rows. The sample yields over 90,000 distinct CDR3 sequences; 45% to 60% were counted once. Jointly, the top ten make up 9.5% to 15% of the sample. Sequencing was performed on blood. The receptors originated from a male donor with acne.

This chain links TRBV12-3 or TRBV12-4 with TRBJ2-7; no firm D call. The CDR3 has 13 amino acids. Trimming took 6 bases from V and 2 from J, leaving 11 bases between them. CDR3: CASSLAQTYEQYF. The CDR3 DNA reads TGTGCCAGCAGCTTGGCCCAGACCTACGAGCAGTACTTC.

This clonotype has at least ten counts. The CDR3 region has the DNA TGTGCCAGTAGTCAGCGACAGGGAAACACTGAAGCTTTCTTT. Translating gives CASSQRQGNTEAFF. The chain carries TRBV19 and TRBJ1-1; TRBD1 matches 7 bases. The CDR3 is 14 amino acids. CDR1 and CDR2 (germline): LNHDA, SQIVND (reference sequence). After removal of 5 bases from V and 2 bases from J, the junction contained 5 bases not matched to a gene.

Regarding this clonotype: One end of the junction fails to match germline, which may point to a read error. This chain links TRBV28 with TRBJ1-3; 9 nucleotides align to TRBD1. Germline CDR1 MDHEN, CDR2 SYDVKM. There are 16 residues in the CDR3. CDR3: CASSITGGLYGNTIHF. The CDR3 DNA is TGTGCCAGCAGCATAACAGGGGGCCTTTATGGGAACACCATACATTTT.

The CDR3 protein is CASSELVIGTEAFF. CDR3 in DNA: TGTGCCAGCAGTGAACTGGTAATAGGGACTGAAGCTTTCTTT. The chain joins TRBV25-1 to TRBJ1-1; no reliable D call. There are 14 residues in the CDR3. The germline V gene has CDR1 MGHDK and CDR2 SYGVNS. Trimming removed 2 bases at V and 5 bases at J, with 12 bases between.

This clonotype was seen repeatedly, ten times or more. This chain links TRBV6-4 with TRBJ2-3, with 9 bases matching TRBD2. CDR3 length equals 15 residues. Per the germline V gene, CDR1 is MRHNA and CDR2 is SNTAGT. Trimming took 3 bases from V and 1 from J; bases not matched to a gene: 2. CDR3 bases: TGTGCCAGCAGTGAAGCGGGAGGAGGCACAGATACGCAGTATTTT. It translates to CASSEAGGGTDTQYF.

This clonotype was seen more than once but under ten times. The CDR3: CASRDRDGRAYEQYF. The CDR3, as DNA: TGTGCCAGTAGGGACCGGGACGGAAGGGCGTACGAGCAGTACTTC. This chain uses TRBV19 with TRBJ2-7; D is tentatively TRBD1 or TRBD2 (5 bases each). Germline V gene lookup returns CDR1 LNHDA and CDR2 SQIVND (reference sequence). This CDR3 is built from 15 residues. Trimming took 6 bases from V and 4 from J, leaving 19 bases between them.

A few counts support this clonotype. The CDR3 bases are TGTGCCAGCAGTGAAGGTTACTTC. This gives the protein CASSEGYF. V usage is TRBV2 and J usage is TRBJ2-4; no reliable D call. Germline V gene lookup returns CDR1 SNHLY and CDR2 FYNNEI. The CDR3 length is 8 residues. Trimming removed 1 base at V and 16 bases at J, with 2 bases between.

This clonotype showed up just once. V is TRBV7-9 and J is TRBJ1-5, with D possibly matching TRBD1 (5 bases). The CDR3 runs to 12 residues. The ends were cut back, 5 bases at V and 10 bases at J, with 12 bases in the middle. Germline CDR1 reads SEHNR; CDR2 reads FQNEAQ (reference sequence). The CDR3 here is CASSPGLGPQHF. The CDR3 nucleotides are TGTGCCAGCAGCCCGGGACTTGGTCCCCAGCATTTT.

The chain has TRBV5-1 and TRBJ1-1; 10 nucleotides agree with TRBD1. Germline-derived CDR1 and CDR2 are SGHRS and YFSETQ. V dropped 1 base and J dropped 6; count of bases not matched to a gene: 9. The CDR3 loop spans 16 amino acids. Written as DNA, the CDR3 is TGCGCCAGCAGCTTGAGCGGGGACAGGGGTAACGCTGAAGCTTTCTTT. Its protein is CASSLSGDRGNAEAFF.

The rearrangement links TRBV12-3 or TRBV12-4 to TRBJ2-7; the match to TRBD1 covers 7 bases. With V trimmed by 5 bases and J by 2 bases, 9 bases remained unmatched. The CDR3 length is 15 residues. Here the CDR3 DNA reads TGTGCCAGCAGTCCCCGGTGGCAGGGGGCCTACGAGCAGTACTTC. The encoded protein is CASSPRWQGAYEQYF.

Only a few counts were recorded for this clonotype. The CDR3 nucleotides are TGTGCCAGTGGTGTGGGGGCCTACGAGCAGTACTTC. This encodes CASGVGAYEQYF. J is TRBJ2-7 and V is TRBV12-3 or TRBV12-4; perhaps D is TRBD1 or TRBD2 (5 bases each). The CDR3 sequence is 12 residues long. V lost 9 bases to trimming and J lost 2 bases, with 11 bases between them.

This clonotype is judged medium-sized (0.01 to 0.1%). The chain is built from TRBV2 and TRBJ2-5; 10 positions agree with TRBD2. This CDR3 has 14 residues. Looked up from germline, CDR1 is SNHLY and CDR2 is FYNNEI. V lost 8 bases, J lost 4 bases, and 7 bases stayed unmatched. This CDR3 reads CASAFLAGVETQYF. Written as DNA, the CDR3 is TGTGCCAGCGCCTTTCTAGCGGGAGTAGAGACCCAGTACTTC.

The chain links TRBV10-3 to TRBJ2-7; D gene ambiguous. The CDR3 length is 12 residues. V lost 3 bases and J 3 bases, leaving 6 bases between the germline ends. CDR1 is ENHRY and CDR2 is SYGVKD in the germline V gene. The CDR3: CAISDRNYEQYF. The DNA of the CDR3 is TGTGCCATCAGTGACAGGAACTACGAGCAGTACTTC.

This rearrangement joins TRBV12-5 to TRBJ2-5; TRBD1 or TRBD2 may be the D gene (5 bases each). Trimming removed 6 bases from V and 2 bases from J, with 13 bases in between. The CDR3 length is 14 residues. From germline, CDR1 is LGHNT and CDR2 FRNRAP. The CDR3 region has the DNA TGTGCTAGTGGCCCTGGTGGGGGACAAGAGACCCAGTACTTC. Amino acids: CASGPGGGQETQYF.

The V and J genes are TRBV6-5 and TRBJ2-2; D call uncertain. Germline V lookup: CDR1 MNHEY, CDR2 SVGAGI. The CDR3 consists of 16 residues. V was pared by 2 bases and J by 3 bases, with 13 bases between. The CDR3 DNA sequence: TGTGCCAGCAGTTACGATCAGTTTTGGGACACCGGGGAGCTGTTTTTT. It encodes CASSYDQFWDTGELFF.

The chain has TRBV19 and TRBJ2-5; no reliable D call. The length of the CDR3 is 13 residues. Germline assignment: CDR1 LNHDA and CDR2 SQIVND (reference sequence). The V and J ends lost 5 bases and 1 base respectively, with 8 bases between them. CDR3 in amino acids: CASSLSVQETQYF. In nucleotides, the CDR3 is TGTGCCAGTAGTCTATCGGTCCAAGAGACCCAGTACTTC.

CDR3 residues: CASSVLGQGSYEQYF. The DNA for the CDR3 is TGTGCCAGCAGTGTACTGGGACAGGGATCCTACGAGCAGTACTTC. J is TRBJ2-7 and V is TRBV6-1; 9 bases fit TRBD1. Per germline, CDR1 MNHNS and CDR2 SASEGT. This CDR3 has 15 residues. V was pared by 4 bases and J by 1 base, with 5 bases of the junction left unmatched.

This clonotype was seen more than once but under ten times. The chain carries TRBV10-3 and TRBJ2-2; TRBD2 matches at 12 bases. Germline V gene sequence: CDR1 ENHRY, CDR2 SYGVKD. CDR3 length: 16 residues. V shed 6 bases and J 3 bases; nucleotides not matched to a gene: 5. The CDR3 here is CAIRMTSGRYTGELFF. The CDR3 DNA is TGTGCCATCAGGATGACTAGCGGGAGATACACCGGGGAGCTGTTTTTT.

The rearrangement uses TRBV20-1 and TRBJ2-1; possibly TRBD1 for D (5 bases). CDR3 length: 13 amino acids. The V gene's germline CDR1 is DFQATT and CDR2 SNEGSKA (reference sequence). Trimming took off 0 bases at V and 5 bases at J, with 8 bases between the two ends. CDR3 amino acids: CSARDLRDNEQFF. DNA of the CDR3: TGCAGTGCTAGAGATCTCAGGGACAATGAGCAGTTCTTC.

This clonotype occurred many times. The J gene is TRBJ2-3, the V gene TRBV11-3, with D possibly TRBD2 on 5 matching bases. CDR3 size: 13 residues. Germline-derived CDR1 and CDR2 are SGHNT and YENEEA. V dropped 5 bases and J dropped 6 bases, with 12 bases sitting between them. The CDR3 DNA sequence: TGTGCCAGCAGCCTTAGCGACTGGGATACGCAGTATTTT. Translation: CASSLSDWDTQYF.

Comments on this clonotype: A junction end diverges from the germline sequence, so it may reflect a read error. CDR3 sequence reads: CATSTGRDSETQYF. The CDR3 nucleotides read TGTGCCACCAGTACCGGGAGGGACAGTGAGACCCAGTACTTC. The rearrangement joins TRBV25-1 to TRBJ2-5; D perhaps matches TRBD2 (8 bases). CDR3 length: 14 residues. CDR1 is MGHDK and CDR2 is SYGVNS in the germline V gene.

The rearrangement uses TRBV6-2 or TRBV6-3 and TRBJ1-5; D not resolved. This CDR3 has 15 residues. Germline V gene data show CDR1 as MNHEY and CDR2 as SVGEGT. Trimming cost V 7 bases and J 0 bases, with 13 bases left between them. The CDR3 nucleotides read TGTGCCAGCACGATCGACGGCTATAGCAATCAGCCCCAGCATTTT. Its protein is CASTIDGYSNQPQHF.

This clonotype has more than one count but fewer than ten. V and J are TRBV5-8 and TRBJ1-5, with 7 nucleotides matching TRBD1. The length of the CDR3 is 14 residues. Germline loops: CDR1 SGHTS, CDR2 YDEGEE. Trimming cost V 4 bases and J 3 bases; bases outside gene matches: 4. The CDR3 here is CASSRGTDNQPQHF. The CDR3 region has the DNA TGTGCCAGCAGCCGAGGGACAGACAATCAGCCCCAGCATTTT.

This clonotype occurred many times. The chain has TRBV6-5 and TRBJ1-2; D is unresolved. This CDR3 contains 13 residues. Germline CDR1 and CDR2: MNHEY and SVGAGI. Trimming cost V 5 bases and J 4 bases, with 11 bases left between them. The CDR3 spells CASSRWHTYGYTF. The CDR3 DNA reads TGTGCCAGCAGTAGGTGGCACACCTATGGCTACACCTTC.

As to this clonotype: Germline and junction disagree at one end, which may indicate a read error. The rearrangement joins TRBV11-2 to TRBJ2-7; 8 bases match TRBD1. Germline V gene lookup returns CDR1 SGHAT and CDR2 FQNNGV. The length of the CDR3 is 15 residues. The chain's CDR3 is CASSLQGDRSYELYF. The CDR3 region has the DNA TGTGCCAGCAGTTTACAGGGGGATAGATCCTACGAGCTGTACTTC.

Comment on this clonotype: At one end, the junction sequence differs from germline, possibly due to a read error. V gene TRBV12-3 or TRBV12-4 combines with J gene TRBJ1-2, with a possible D match to TRBD1 (6 bases). There are 13 residues in the CDR3. The CDR3 DNA reads TGTGCCGGCAGTCATGGCGGGGGCGGAGGCTACACCTTC. Encoded protein: CAGSHGGGGGYTF.

The rearrangement links TRBV29-1 to TRBJ1-2; D remains unclear. Trimming removed 5 bases at V and 4 bases at J, with 11 bases between. Germline CDR1 SQVTM, CDR2 ANQGSEA. The CDR3 is made up of 12 amino acids. The CDR3 reads CSVLTVSYGYTF. The CDR3 DNA reads TGCAGCGTTCTAACAGTCAGCTATGGCTACACCTTC.

The chain uses TRBV6-1 and TRBJ1-5; 7 nucleotides align to TRBD1. Per germline, CDR1 MNHNS and CDR2 SASEGT. With 7 bases clipped from V and 5 bases from J, the junction kept 14 bases outside the gene matches. This CDR3 has 16 amino acids. The CDR3 sequence: CASTVGRGTVDQPQHF. The CDR3 bases are TGTGCCAGCACCGTAGGGAGGGGGACAGTCGATCAGCCCCAGCATTTT.